This T cell receptor (beta chain) is drawn from a study of cytomegalovirus exposure and HLA in healthy donors. At the level of the study: The early release's HLA-typed donors yielded some 85 million unique TCRs.

Likely unrecorded immune exposures existed in these nominally healthy donors. The CDR3 has 16 residues. Germline assignment: CDR1 MNHNS and CDR2 SASEGT. Overall study findings and caveats: When a later analysis compared HLA-associated TCR beta chains with equally common others, the HLA-associated chains turned out to be more clonally expanded and to have lower generation probabilities. In vitro data verified three CMV-associated chains as specific for CMV antigens.

The PCR was carried out with 60 Vbeta primers and 13 Jbeta primers. Libraries were prepared by immunoSEQ multiplex PCR; TCRdb keeps only in-frame clonotypes and omits some of them. The sample consists of about 150,000 clones, approximately 87% of them appearing once. As regards this clone: No antigen is known for it. An end of the junction does not agree with germline; a read error may underlie this.

This chain joins TRBV6-1 and TRBJ1-2, with a tentative D call TRBD1 (6 bases). Sequences were obtained from PBMCs. The TCR originated in a man in his forties in good health and CMV-seronegative. DNA of the CDR3: TGTGCCAGCATTGAACAAACAGGGTGGGGAAACTATGGCTACACCTTC. Its translation: CASIEQTGWGNYGYTF.